This TCR beta chain originates from a study of blood T cell repertoires in COVID-19. Only in-frame clones appear in the TCRdb table, and some are missing; sequencing was by immunoSEQ multiplex PCR. The repertoire holds about 150,000 clones, with over 65% as singletons. Material: PBMCs or T cells enriched from blood (not recorded which). The receptor's source is a woman aged 50 to 60 who had recovered from COVID-19.

CDR3 bases: TGTGCCAGCAGGCCGACTAGCGGGGGCGATGAGCAGTTCTTC. Encoded protein: CASRPTSGGDEQFF. The chain carries TRBV2 and TRBJ2-1, with 12 bases lining up with TRBD2. V lost 6 bases, J lost 8 bases, and 5 bases stayed unmatched. CDR1 is SNHLY and CDR2 is FYNNEI in the germline V gene. The CDR3 sequence is 14 residues long.